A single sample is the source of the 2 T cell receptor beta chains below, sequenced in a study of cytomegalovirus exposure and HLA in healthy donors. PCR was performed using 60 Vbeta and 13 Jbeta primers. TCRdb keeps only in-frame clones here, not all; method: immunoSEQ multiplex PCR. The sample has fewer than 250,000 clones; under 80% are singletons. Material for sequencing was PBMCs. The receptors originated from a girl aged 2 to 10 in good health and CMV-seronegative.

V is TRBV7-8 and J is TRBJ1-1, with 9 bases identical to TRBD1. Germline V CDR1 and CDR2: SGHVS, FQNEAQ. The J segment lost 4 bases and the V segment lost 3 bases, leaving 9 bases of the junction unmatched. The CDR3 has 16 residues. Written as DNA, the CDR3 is TGTGCCAGCAGCTTCGAACCGGGACAGGGCCCCACTGAAGCTTTCTTT. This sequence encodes CASSFEPGQGPTEAFF. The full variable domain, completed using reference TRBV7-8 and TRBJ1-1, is GAGVSQSPRYKVAKRGQDVALRCDPISGHVSLFWYQQALGQGPEFLTYFQNEAQLDKSGLPSDRFFAERPEGSVSTLKIQRTQQEDSAVYLCASSFEPGQGPTEAFFGQGTRLTVV.

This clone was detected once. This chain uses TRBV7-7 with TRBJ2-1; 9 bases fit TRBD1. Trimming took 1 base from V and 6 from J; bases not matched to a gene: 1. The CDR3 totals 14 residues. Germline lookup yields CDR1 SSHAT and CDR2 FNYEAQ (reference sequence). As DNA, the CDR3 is TGTGCCAGCAGCTTAGGGACAGGGGCCAATGAGCAGTTCTTC. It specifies CASSLGTGANEQFF.